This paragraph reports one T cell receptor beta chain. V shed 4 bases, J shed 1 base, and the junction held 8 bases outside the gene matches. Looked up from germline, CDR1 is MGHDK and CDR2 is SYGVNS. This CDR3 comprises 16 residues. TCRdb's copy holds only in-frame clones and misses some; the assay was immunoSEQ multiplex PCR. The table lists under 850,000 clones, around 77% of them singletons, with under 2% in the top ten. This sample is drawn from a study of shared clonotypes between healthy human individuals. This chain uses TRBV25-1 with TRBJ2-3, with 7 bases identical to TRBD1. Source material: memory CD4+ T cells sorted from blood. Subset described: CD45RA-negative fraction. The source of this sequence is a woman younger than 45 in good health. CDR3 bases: TGTGCCAGCAGTGGAACACAGGGGTACGGCACAGATACGCAGTATTTT. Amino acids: CASSGTQGYGTDTQYF.